The clone carrying this T cell receptor beta chain was seen repeatedly, ten times or more. Its matching antigen is unknown. These data come from a study of neurological immune-mediated disorders. Trimming pared 3 bases from V and 10 bases from J, leaving 10 bases between. This CDR3 comprises 13 residues. 5'RACE with 10-nucleotide random UMIs generated the cDNA. TCRdb used MiXCR to reprocess the 5' RACE reads, holding one entry per CDR3 protein. The table records fewer than 55,000 distinct CDR3 sequences, about a tenth of them present only once. Stated time point: longitudinal time-point 1 (baseline). PBMCs stored at -80 C, numbering 2 million, were the origin of the unsorted libraries. General study results and limits: It was HTLV-1-associated myelopathy that showed the most TCR clonal expansion, while multiple sclerosis showed the least, falling below healthy controls. Subjects shared no identical expanded-clone CDR3 amino acid sequences, suggesting private TCR-beta repertoires in all groups.

The sequenced material came from PBMCs. This receptor was taken from a middle-aged woman in good health. The rearrangement joins TRBV12-3 or TRBV12-4 to TRBJ1-6; no clear D. The CDR3: CASSLGSGSPLHF. The CDR3 nucleotides are TGTGCCAGCAGTTTGGGGAGCGGATCACCCCTCCACTTT.